One T cell receptor beta chain is described in this entry. As yet, its antigen is unknown. Measured with immunoSEQ multiplex PCR; TCRdb has only the in-frame clones, and not every one. The data contain roughly 16,000 clones, more than 70% of them singletons. This record belongs to a study of T cell clones after liver transplantation. Overall study results and limits: A significant post-transplant drop in circulating graft-donor-reactive CD4 TCRbeta sequences occurred in most of the 8 subjects.

Sorting of unstimulated PBMCs yielded separate CD3+CD4+ and CD3+CD8+ fractions. Germline values: CDR1 SEHNR, CDR2 FQNEAQ (reference sequence). The CDR3 extends over 14 amino acids. Trimming cost V 6 bases and J 0 bases, with 6 bases left between them. The material sequenced was CD8+ T cells from blood, taken 48 months after liver transplant. The rearrangement links TRBV7-9 to TRBJ2-6; D unresolved. The source of this sequence is a human patient who received a liver transplant. These T cells may partly come from the graft donor. The CDR3 reads CASSLPSGANVLTF. The CDR3 DNA sequence: TGTGCCAGCAGTCTTCCCTCTGGGGCCAACGTCCTGACTTTC. The full variable domain, its missing parts supplied by reference TRBV7-9 and TRBJ2-6, is DTGVSQNPRHKITKRGQNVTFRCDPISEHNRLYWYRQTLGQGPEFLTYFQNEAQLEKSRLLSDRFSAERPKGSFSTLEIQRTEQGDSAMYLCASSLPSGANVLTFGAGSRLTVL.